This record covers a single T cell receptor (beta chain). CDR1 LGHNA and CDR2 YNFKEQ come from the germline V gene. Trimming removed 5 bases from V and 0 bases from J; junction bases left unmatched: 6. This CDR3 is 18 amino acids long. This specimen comes from a study of blood T cell repertoires in COVID-19. Study overall: Samples representing acute and convalescent COVID-19 were sourced from the United States, Italy and Spain. PBMCs, B-cell-depleted T cells, or T cells were the source of the cDNA or gDNA that made up the material.

The authors' processing: Cell counts per sample came from amplifying reference gene primers. The data were produced by immunoSEQ multiplex PCR, yet TCRdb's version contains in-frame clones alone and is incomplete. That table furnishes V, J and clone size, whereas the DNA furnished D and trimming. The data show about 200,000 clones, 80% to 90% seen once. V is TRBV4-2 and J is TRBJ2-1; the match to TRBD2 covers 14 bases. The sequencing sample was made of peripheral blood. The source is a man aged 45-65 years with active or convalescent COVID-19. In DNA form, the CDR3 reads TGTGCCAGCAGCAAAGGACTAGCGGGGGGCTACTCCTACAATGAGCAGTTCTTC. Its translation is CASSKGLAGGYSYNEQFF.